This T cell receptor beta chain emerged from a study of blood T cell repertoires in COVID-19. Clones were read by immunoSEQ multiplex PCR, and TCRdb kept only the in-frame ones, dropping some. Among approximately 220,000 clones listed, roughly nine tenths were seen once. The CDR3 length is 15 residues. V shed 2 bases, J shed 3 bases, and the junction held 4 bases outside the gene matches. Germline loops: CDR1 SGHTS, CDR2 YDEGEE. The sequence was obtained from a woman aged 45-65 years with acute or convalescent COVID-19. Sequencing input: peripheral blood. The chain carries TRBV5-8 and TRBJ2-1, with TRBD2 identical over 8 bases. CDR3 bases: TGTGCCAGCAGCTTTAGGACTAGCTTCTACAATGAGCAGTTCTTC. Its protein is CASSFRTSFYNEQFF.